One sample yielded the 9 T cell receptor beta chains listed below, sequenced in a study of T cell responses to AZD1222 COVID-19 vaccine. TCRdb keeps only in-frame clones here, not all; method: immunoSEQ multiplex PCR. The table includes 100,000 to 150,000 clones, around nine tenths detected once. Here the sequenced sample was peripheral blood, taken 28 days after the second dose of the MenACWY control vaccine. The source is an adult who received the MenACWY meningococcal vaccine as a control.

V is TRBV2 and J is TRBJ2-5; no clear D gene. The CDR3 covers 14 residues. Per germline, CDR1 SNHLY and CDR2 FYNNEI. Trimming left V 2 bases short and J 0 bases short, with 7 bases between. This CDR3 is CASSELANQETQYF. The CDR3 DNA is TGTGCCAGCAGTGAACTCGCGAACCAAGAGACCCAGTACTTC.

This chain connects TRBV6-2 or TRBV6-3 to TRBJ2-7; D is ambiguous. The CDR3 runs to 14 residues. Germline CDR1 reads MNHEY; CDR2 reads SVGEGT. V was shortened by 0 bases and J by 0 bases, with 6 bases between the two germline ends. The chain's CDR3 is CASSYSGLSYEQYV. CDR3 nucleotides: TGTGCCAGCAGTTACTCAGGCCTCTCCTACGAGCAGTACGTC.

This clone was found a few times. This rearrangement joins TRBV29-1 to TRBJ1-6; D perhaps matches TRBD1 (6 bases). V was shortened by 7 bases and J by 9 bases, with 16 bases between the two germline ends. This CDR3 has 13 amino acids. The germline V gene encodes CDR1 SQVTM and CDR2 ANQGSEA. The CDR3 region has the DNA TGCAGCGCCCGAGGGGGAGACAGTTCACCCCTCCACTTT. Protein sequence: CSARGGDSSPLHF.

This clone was seen only once. This CDR3 reads CASSFGLDYGYTF. CDR3 nucleotides: TGTGCCAGCAGCTTCGGACTTGACTATGGCTACACCTTC. The chain carries TRBV5-4 and TRBJ1-2; D gene uncertain. V lost 2 bases, J lost 3 bases, and 8 bases lay in between. The CDR3 extends over 13 amino acids. The germline V gene has CDR1 SGHNT and CDR2 YYREEE (reference sequence).

The chain is built from TRBV28 and TRBJ2-7, with a possible D match to TRBD2 (5 bases). Trimming took 2 bases from V and 3 from J, leaving 14 bases between them. This CDR3 comprises 15 residues. Germline CDR1 and CDR2: MDHEN and SYDVKM. The CDR3, as DNA: TGTGCCAGCAGTTTAAGGCTAGCTTCAGGCTACGAGCAGTACTTC. The encoded protein is CASSLRLASGYEQYF.

The chain uses TRBV6-2 or TRBV6-3 and TRBJ2-3, with TRBD2 as a possible D gene (6 bases). The CDR3 sequence is 18 residues long. Germline V gene sequence: CDR1 MNHEY, CDR2 SVGEGT. Trimming left V 6 bases short and J 7 bases short, with 29 bases between. The DNA for the CDR3 is TGTGCCAGCAGGCCTTACAGCTTTCGGGACTTATCAGCAAATACGCAGTATTTT. Amino acid sequence: CASRPYSFRDLSANTQYF.

V gene TRBV7-2 combines with J gene TRBJ2-1; 14 bases map to TRBD2. V lost 5 bases and J lost 8; bases outside the gene matches: 5. The germline CDR1 and CDR2 sequences are SGHTA and FQGNSA. CDR3 size: 15 residues. The CDR3 sequence: CASSKRLAGGHEQFF. CDR3 in DNA: TGTGCCAGCAGCAAACGACTAGCGGGGGGGCATGAGCAGTTCTTC.

J is TRBJ2-2 and V is TRBV6-5; TRBD2 matches 13 bases. Germline V gene sequence: CDR1 MNHEY, CDR2 SVGAGI. Losses at the gene ends were 5 bases for V and 6 bases for J; bases not matched to a gene: 3. The CDR3 is 15 amino acids. The chain's CDR3 is CASSRTSGSSGELFF. DNA for the CDR3: TGTGCCAGCAGTCGGACTAGCGGGAGTTCCGGGGAGCTGTTTTTT.

The V gene is TRBV6-5, the J gene TRBJ1-5; D gene unclear. The CDR3 contains 15 residues. V lost 2 bases and J 0 bases, leaving 8 bases between the germline ends. The germline CDR1 and CDR2 sequences are MNHEY and SVGAGI. DNA of the CDR3: TGTGCCAGCAGTTACAGCAGTAATAGCAATCAGCCCCAGCATTTT. This sequence encodes CASSYSSNSNQPQHF.